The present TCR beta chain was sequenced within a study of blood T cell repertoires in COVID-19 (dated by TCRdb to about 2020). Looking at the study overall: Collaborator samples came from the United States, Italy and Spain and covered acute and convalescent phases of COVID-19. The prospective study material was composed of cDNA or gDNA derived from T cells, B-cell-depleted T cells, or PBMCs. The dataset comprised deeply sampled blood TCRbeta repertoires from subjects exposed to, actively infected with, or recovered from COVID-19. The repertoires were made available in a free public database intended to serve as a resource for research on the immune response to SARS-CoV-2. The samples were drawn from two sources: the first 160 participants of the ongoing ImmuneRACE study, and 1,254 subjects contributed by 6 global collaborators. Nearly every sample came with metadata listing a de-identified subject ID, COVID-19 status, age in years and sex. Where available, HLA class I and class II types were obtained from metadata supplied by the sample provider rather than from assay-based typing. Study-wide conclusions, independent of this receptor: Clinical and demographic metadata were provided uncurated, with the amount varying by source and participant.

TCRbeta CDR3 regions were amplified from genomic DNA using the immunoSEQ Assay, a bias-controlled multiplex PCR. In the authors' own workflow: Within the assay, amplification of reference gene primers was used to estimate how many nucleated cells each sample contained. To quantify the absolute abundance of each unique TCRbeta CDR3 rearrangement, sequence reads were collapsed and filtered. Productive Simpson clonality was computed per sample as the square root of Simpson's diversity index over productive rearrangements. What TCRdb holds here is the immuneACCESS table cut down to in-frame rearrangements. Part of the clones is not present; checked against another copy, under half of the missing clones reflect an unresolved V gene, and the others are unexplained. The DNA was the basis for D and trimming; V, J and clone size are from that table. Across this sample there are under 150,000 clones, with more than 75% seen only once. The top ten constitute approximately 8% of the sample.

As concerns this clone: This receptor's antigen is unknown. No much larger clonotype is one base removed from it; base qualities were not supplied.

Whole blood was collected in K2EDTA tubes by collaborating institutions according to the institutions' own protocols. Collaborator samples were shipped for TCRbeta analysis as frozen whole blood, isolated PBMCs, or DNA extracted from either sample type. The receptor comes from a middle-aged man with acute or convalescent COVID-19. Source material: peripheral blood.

The nucleotides are TGCGCCAGCAGCCAAGATTTTACAGGGGGGGTCTATGGCTACACCTTC. This is translated as CASSQDFTGGVYGYTF. The chain employs TRBV4-1 and TRBJ1-2; 8 bases in the middle match TRBD1. In the germline V gene, CDR1 corresponds to MGHRA and CDR2 to YSYEKL. Trimming takes 0 bases off V and 4 bases off J; junction bases not matched to a gene: 7. Reading from cysteine to phenylalanine, the CDR3 counts 16 amino acids. Solely the CDR3 DNA is kept, with 48 bases framed from the first base.